The T cell receptor beta chain described here comes from a study of blood T cell repertoires in COVID-19. In the study's own analysis: Estimates of nucleated cell counts were drawn from the amplification of reference gene primers. TCRdb's copy holds only in-frame clones and misses some; the assay was immunoSEQ multiplex PCR. The V and J calls and clone size come from that table; D and trimming were worked out from the DNA. The sample holds 200,000 to 250,000 clones, roughly 80% seen once. The ends were cut back, 7 bases at V and 0 bases at J, with 12 bases in the middle. The CDR3 totals 14 residues. The V gene's germline CDR1 is SNHLY and CDR2 FYNNEI.

V gene TRBV2 combines with J gene TRBJ1-2; a weak D match, TRBD1 (6 bases). The TCR sequence derives from a man in his 60s who had recovered from COVID-19. Material for sequencing was PBMCs or T cells enriched from blood (not recorded which). The CDR3 nucleotides read TGTGCCAGCAATCAACAGGGAGCTAACTATGGCTACACCTTC. Encoded protein: CASNQQGANYGYTF.